The 12 T cell receptor beta chains below all came from one sample that was sequenced in a study of T cell repertoires in cytomegalovirus infection. TCRdb reprocessed the reads via MiXCR and lists one record per CDR3 protein. Of some 350,000 distinct CDR3 sequences listed, roughly 36% are singletons. Their antigens are not known. Specimen: cultured PBMCs, collected from culture after CMV antigen stimulation. The source is a human donor in good health (CMV status not recorded). Some clones in this sample may be carry-over from other donors' samples.

The chain joins TRBV20-1 to TRBJ2-2; 7 bases line up with TRBD2. The CDR3 totals 11 residues. Germline values: CDR1 DFQATT, CDR2 SNEGSKA (reference sequence). CDR3 residues: CRASSGGELFF. The CDR3 DNA sequence: TGCAGAGCTTCTAGCGGCGGGGAGCTGTTTTTT.

V gene TRBV7-2 combines with J gene TRBJ1-5, with D unresolved. Germline-derived CDR1 and CDR2 are SGHTA and FQGNSA. The CDR3 length is 11 residues. The V end lost 5 bases, the J end lost 10 bases, and 9 bases lay between the germline ends. The CDR3 protein is CASSNTGPQHF. In nucleotides, the CDR3 is TGTGCCAGCAGCAACACGGGACCCCAGCATTTT.

This CDR3 is CAISAGGGAEQYF. The CDR3, as DNA: TGTGCCATCAGTGCAGGAGGGGGCGCCGAGCAGTACTTC. J is TRBJ2-7 and V is TRBV10-3; weak D call: TRBD1 (7 bases). CDR1 is ENHRY and CDR2 is SYGVKD in the germline V gene. The CDR3 spans 13 residues. Trimming pared 4 bases from V and 6 bases from J, leaving 13 bases between.

The gene calls are TRBV7-2 and TRBJ2-3, with 9 bases that match TRBD1. With 3 bases clipped from V and 2 bases from J, the junction kept 6 bases outside the gene matches. Germline CDR1 is SGHTA and CDR2 is FQGNSA. CDR3 length: 16 residues. The CDR3 protein is CASSLRQGGDTDTQYF. Written as DNA, the CDR3 is TGTGCCAGCAGCTTGAGACAGGGGGGGGACACAGATACGCAGTATTTT.

The chain combines TRBV20-1 with TRBJ2-5; 10 nucleotides line up with TRBD1. The CDR3 spans 16 residues. Germline V gene data show CDR1 as DFQATT and CDR2 as SNEGSKA (reference sequence). Trimming cost V 0 bases and J 0 bases; bases outside gene matches: 4. Written as DNA, the CDR3 is TGCAGTGCTAGAGAGACGGACAGGGGGAACCAAGAGACCCAGTACTTC. This codes for CSARETDRGNQETQYF.

Only a few counts were recorded for this clonotype. The chain joins TRBV7-2 to TRBJ1-5, with D tentatively TRBD1 (5 bases). The germline V and J ends were trimmed by 1 base and 1 base, with 8 bases remaining between them. This CDR3 is 15 amino acids long. CDR1 and CDR2 from the germline V gene are SGHTA and FQGNSA. Here the CDR3 DNA reads TGTGCCAGCAGCTTAGGGGGCGCGAGCAATCAGCCCCAGCATTTT. Its translation: CASSLGGASNQPQHF.

This clonotype was seen more than once but under ten times. The CDR3 region has the DNA TGCGCCAGCAGCCAAGATAGTAGGGAGTTTAGTGAGCAGTTCTTC. It codes for CASSQDSREFSEQFF. The chain couples TRBV4-3 to TRBJ2-1; a weak D match, TRBD2 (5 bases). The germline V gene encodes CDR1 LGHNA and CDR2 YSLEER. The ends were cut back, 0 bases at V and 9 bases at J, with 15 bases in the middle. The CDR3 has 15 residues.

This clonotype was observed once. For the CDR3, the DNA is TGTGCCATCAGCGGACAGATACAAGAGACCCAGTACTTC. It translates to CAISGQIQETQYF. The V gene is TRBV10-3, the J gene TRBJ2-5; D might be TRBD1 (6 bases). This CDR3 comprises 13 residues. The V end lost 6 bases, the J end lost 2 bases, and 10 bases lay between the germline ends. CDR1 ENHRY and CDR2 SYGVKD come from the germline V gene.

This clonotype was counted ten times or more. The V and J genes are TRBV7-2 and TRBJ2-2; weak D call: TRBD1 (6 bases). This CDR3 has 14 residues. Germline lookup yields CDR1 SGHTA and CDR2 FQGNSA. V was trimmed by 4 bases and J by 4 bases, leaving 10 bases between them. For the CDR3, the DNA is TGTGCCAGCAGCTCGATACAGGGCACCGGGGAGCTGTTTTTT. Translation gives CASSSIQGTGELFF.

This chain uses TRBV4-1 with TRBJ2-1; 11 bases map to TRBD2. This CDR3 has 15 residues. The germline gives CDR1 MGHRA, CDR2 YSYEKL. The junction had 4 bases not matched to a gene; V was cut back by 4 bases and J by 5 bases. CDR3 amino acids: CASSLTSGSNNEQFF. The CDR3 nucleotides are TGCGCCAGCAGCCTTACTAGCGGGAGCAACAATGAGCAGTTCTTC.

This clonotype appeared a few times. The J gene is TRBJ2-7, the V gene TRBV6-1, with unresolved D. The V gene lost 2 bases and the J gene lost 3 bases, with 8 bases spanning the gap. CDR1 and CDR2 from the germline V gene are MNHNS and SASEGT. CDR3 size: 13 residues. CDR3 region: CASSETFGYEQYV. In nucleotides, the CDR3 is TGTGCCAGCAGTGAAACTTTCGGCTACGAGCAGTACGTC.

This clonotype has just a few counts. The chain carries TRBV20-1 and TRBJ2-1, with 11 bases that match TRBD2. Looked up from germline, CDR1 is DFQATT and CDR2 is SNEGSKA (reference sequence). The CDR3 contains 14 residues. Germline trimming cut 4 bases from V and 7 bases from J; bases unmatched to any gene: 6. The CDR3 nucleotides read TGCAGTGCTACGAGGGGACTAGCGGTTAATGAGCAGTTCTTC. Amino acids: CSATRGLAVNEQFF.